The T cell receptor beta chain described here comes from a study of cytomegalovirus exposure and HLA in healthy donors. Study observations and caveats: Donor immune exposure was known only as CMV serostatus. Analyzed later, most CMV-associated TCR beta chains appeared HLA-restricted. Altogether, 150 to 200 TCR beta chains were recorded as cytomegalovirus-associated.

The PCR ran on 60 Vbeta and 13 Jbeta primers. The protocol was immunoSEQ multiplex PCR, while the TCRdb copy is restricted to in-frame clones and leaves out a portion. The sample shows 130,000 or so clones, 70% to 85% of them seen only once. CDR3 length: 14 amino acids. CDR1 and CDR2 from the germline V gene are LNHDA and SQIVND (reference sequence). Comments on this clone: As yet, its antigen is unknown. The germline gene is not matched at one end of the junction; a read error may be the cause.

The receptor was isolated from a woman aged 40 to 49 in good health and CMV-seronegative. This rearrangement joins TRBV19 to TRBJ2-7; a weak D match, TRBD1 (6 bases). The sequenced material came from PBMCs. The DNA for the CDR3 is TGTGCCAGTAGCATAGACAGGCAACCCTACGAGCAGTACTTC. Encoded protein: CASSIDRQPYEQYF.